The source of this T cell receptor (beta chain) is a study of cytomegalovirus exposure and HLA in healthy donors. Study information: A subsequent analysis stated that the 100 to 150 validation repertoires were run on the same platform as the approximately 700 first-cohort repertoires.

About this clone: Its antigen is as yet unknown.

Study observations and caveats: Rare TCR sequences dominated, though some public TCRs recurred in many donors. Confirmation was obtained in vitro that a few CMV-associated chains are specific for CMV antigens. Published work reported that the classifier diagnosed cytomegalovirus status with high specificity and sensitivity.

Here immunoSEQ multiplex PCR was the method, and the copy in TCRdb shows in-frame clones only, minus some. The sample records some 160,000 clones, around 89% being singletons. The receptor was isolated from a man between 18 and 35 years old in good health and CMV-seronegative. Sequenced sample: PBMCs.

CDR3 in amino acids: CASRGTAQETQYF. The CDR3 coding sequence is TGTGCCAGCAGGGGGACAGCCCAAGAGACCCAGTACTTC. J is TRBJ2-5 and V is TRBV5-4, with 7 nucleotides matching TRBD1. V lost 5 bases and J lost 1; bases outside the gene matches: 2. The CDR3 is made up of 13 amino acids. Looked up from germline, CDR1 is SGHNT and CDR2 is YYREEE (reference sequence).